A single sample gave rise to the 15 T cell receptor beta chains below, sequenced in a study of blood T cell repertoires in COVID-19. The protocol was immunoSEQ multiplex PCR, while the TCRdb copy is restricted to in-frame clones and leaves out a portion. The repertoire includes roughly 250,000 clones, approximately 78% of them detected once, and about an eighth sits in the top ten. Sequencing used peripheral blood. These receptors all stem from a woman aged 55-70 years with active or convalescent COVID-19.

This clone has just a few counts. This sequence joins TRBV4-1 and TRBJ2-7; 12 bases align to TRBD1. V dropped 2 bases and J dropped 6; count of bases not matched to a gene: 5. In germline, CDR1 is MGHRA, CDR2 YSYEKL. This CDR3 region has 15 residues. The CDR3 DNA reads as TGCGCCAGCAGCCAACCGGGGACAGGGGGCCGCGAGCAGTACTTC. Translated, it gives CASSQPGTGGREQYF.

This clone has only one observation. A junction end diverges from the germline sequence, so it may reflect a read error. V and J are TRBV7-7 and TRBJ2-5; 9 bases line up with TRBD1. This CDR3 spans 14 amino acids. Germline loops: CDR1 SSHAT, CDR2 FNYEAQ (reference sequence). The CDR3 bases are TGTGCTAGCAGCTCCACAGGGGGCGGAGAGACCCAGTACTTC. Its protein is CASSSTGGGETQYF.

This chain joins TRBV5-8 and TRBJ1-4; TRBD1 is a possible D gene (6 bases). The CDR3 consists of 15 residues. Per the germline V gene, CDR1 is SGHTS and CDR2 is YDEGEE. V was clipped by 4 bases and J by 3 bases, with 13 bases between them. The CDR3 loop is CASSGGQLSNEKLFF. As DNA, the CDR3 is TGTGCCAGCAGCGGAGGACAGCTTTCTAATGAAAAACTGTTTTTT.

This clone was observed a single time. J is TRBJ1-2 and V is TRBV10-3; 7 positions match TRBD1. The CDR3 spans 14 residues. J lost 7 bases, V lost 0 bases, and 5 bases had no gene match. Germline V gene lookup returns CDR1 ENHRY and CDR2 SYGVKD. CDR3 sequence: CAISESAGGGGYTF. The CDR3 region has the DNA TGTGCCATCAGTGAGTCGGCAGGGGGAGGTGGCTACACCTTC.

This clone was observed a handful of times. The V gene is TRBV6-2 or TRBV6-3, the J gene TRBJ2-2, with 8 nucleotides matching TRBD2. After removal of 0 bases from V and 7 bases from J, the junction contained 4 bases not matched to a gene. CDR1 MNHEY and CDR2 SVGEGT come from the germline V gene. The CDR3 loop spans 15 amino acids. The CDR3 nucleotides read TGTGCCAGCAGTTACTCTTCGGGACTAGACGGGGAGCTGTTTTTT. This encodes CASSYSSGLDGELFF.

The V gene is TRBV9, the J gene TRBJ2-7, with TRBD2 identical over 7 bases. Germline CDR1 is SGDLS and CDR2 is YYNGEE. After removal of 4 bases from V and 7 bases from J, the junction contained 17 bases not matched to a gene. There are 16 residues in the CDR3. CDR3 nucleotides: TGTGCCAGCAGCCGAAGGGAGACTAGCCTGGGAGGGGAGCAGTACTTC. Protein sequence: CASSRRETSLGGEQYF.

The J gene is TRBJ1-4, the V gene TRBV5-8; no clear D gene. The CDR3 contains 14 residues. V lost 4 bases, J lost 3 bases, and 10 bases lay in between. Germline CDR1 is SGHTS and CDR2 is YDEGEE. DNA for the CDR3: TGTGCCAGCAGCGTCGACATGGCTAATGAAAAACTGTTTTTT. Translating it yields CASSVDMANEKLFF.

The chain carries TRBV19 and TRBJ2-1; 8 bases align to TRBD2. CDR3 length: 15 amino acids. The germline gives CDR1 LNHDA, CDR2 SQIVND (reference sequence). The V gene end was trimmed by 6 bases and the J gene end by 4 bases; junction bases not matched to a gene: 8. This CDR3 is CASSSGSGGYNEQFF. The DNA for the CDR3 is TGTGCCAGTAGCAGCGGCAGCGGGGGATACAATGAGCAGTTCTTC. The full variable domain, its missing parts supplied by reference TRBV19 and TRBJ2-1, is DGGITQSPKYLFRKEGQNVTLSCEQNLNHDAMYWYRQDPGQGLRLIYYSQIVNDFQKGDIAEGYSVSREKKESFPLTVTSAQKNPTAFYLCASSSGSGGYNEQFFGPGTRLTVL.

The chain joins TRBV7-2 to TRBJ2-2, with D tentatively TRBD2 (5 bases). This CDR3 comprises 14 residues. V lost 5 bases, J lost 0 bases, and 7 bases lay in between. In germline, CDR1 is SGHTA, CDR2 FQGNSA. CDR3 bases: TGTGCCAGCAGCGAGGGAGCGAACACCGGGGAGCTGTTTTTT. Protein product: CASSEGANTGELFF.

The chain couples TRBV4-1 to TRBJ2-2; 7 nucleotides agree with TRBD2. The V gene end was trimmed by 4 bases and the J gene end by 1 base; junction bases not matched to a gene: 6. The CDR3 is made up of 16 amino acids. From germline, CDR1 is MGHRA and CDR2 YSYEKL. This CDR3 reads CASSPRGLQNTGELFF. The CDR3 DNA reads TGCGCCAGCAGCCCGCGGGGGTTGCAGAACACCGGGGAGCTGTTTTTT.

This chain joins TRBV7-3 and TRBJ2-1; 8 nucleotides line up with TRBD1. This CDR3 has 13 amino acids. V dropped 4 bases and J dropped 10; count of bases not matched to a gene: 6. The germline V gene encodes CDR1 SGHTA and CDR2 FQGTGA. CDR3 sequence (DNA): TGTGCCAGCAGCTCCTCAGGGGGCCACGAGCAGTTCTTC. It is translated as CASSSSGGHEQFF.

The chain links TRBV2 to TRBJ1-2, with a weak D call TRBD1 (6 bases). Per germline, CDR1 SNHLY and CDR2 FYNNEI. The CDR3 spans 14 residues. V lost 7 bases and J lost 12, with 24 bases in between. The CDR3 reads CASTSDGQPTGHTF. For the CDR3, the DNA is TGTGCCAGCACCTCAGATGGACAGCCTACCGGCCACACCTTC.

The chain has TRBV7-8 and TRBJ1-5; D may be TRBD1 (5 bases). The germline gives CDR1 SGHVS, CDR2 FQNEAQ. The CDR3 runs to 15 residues. V dropped 5 bases and J dropped 5 bases, with 16 bases sitting between them. The CDR3 DNA reads TGTGCCAGCAGCCCCCGTGGAGGGGCGGATCAGCCCCAGCATTTT. It codes for CASSPRGGADQPQHF. The entire variable domain, with the rest obtained from reference TRBV7-8 and TRBJ1-5, is as follows: GAGVSQSPRYKVAKRGQDVALRCDPISGHVSLFWYQQALGQGPEFLTYFQNEAQLDKSGLPSDRFFAERPEGSVSTLKIQRTQQEDSAVYLCASSPRGGADQPQHFGDGTRLSIL.

This clone was counted between two and nine times. This chain connects TRBV5-4 to TRBJ1-1, with 8 bases that match TRBD1. Per germline, CDR1 SGHNT and CDR2 YYREEE (reference sequence). The junction had 16 bases not matched to a gene; V was cut back by 0 bases and J by 6 bases. This CDR3 spans 18 amino acids. CDR3 DNA: TGTGCCAGCAGCTTGGAGGGGTATGCCGACAGGGGAATCCCTGAAGCTTTCTTT. Translating gives CASSLEGYADRGIPEAFF.

V and J are TRBV11-2 and TRBJ1-2; TRBD1 agrees at 7 bases. The CDR3 extends over 14 amino acids. Germline lookup yields CDR1 SGHAT and CDR2 FQNNGV. Germline trimming cut 2 bases from V and 2 bases from J; bases unmatched to any gene: 2. The CDR3 region has the DNA TGTGCCAGCAGCTTATTGACAGGGAACTATGGCTACACCTTC. This encodes CASSLLTGNYGYTF.